The next 6 T cell receptor beta chains were all read from a single sample in a study of beta chain features in type 1 diabetes (dated by TCRdb to the late 2010s). Study-wide findings and limitations: A moderate but significant shortening of TCRB CDR3 length was observed in type 1 diabetes patients in all four CD4+ subsets.

Their recognized antigens are unknown. Libraries were constructed by the immunoSEQ multiplex PCR assay. The entire amount of isolated RNA was reverse transcribed using the High Capacity cDNA Reverse Transcription Kit, so the sequenced TCRB transcripts were expressed ones. TCRdb re-hosts the immuneACCESS table, in-frame sequences only. Its copies lack some clones; in the studies checked, an unresolved V gene accounts for under half of them, and the cause for the rest is not known. The sample contains roughly 340,000 clones, approximately 13% of them found a single time. The top ten clones comprise roughly 0.016% of the sample. The sequenced sample consisted of naive CD4+ T cells from blood. According to the study, the label for this sample's cell subset or site signals: true naive CD4+ T cells. These receptor sequences come from a woman aged 18-30 years with type 1 diabetes.

This clone showed up just a few times. The rearrangement uses TRBV7-2 and TRBJ2-2; 7 bases are a match to TRBD1. The CDR3 consists of 15 residues. CDR1 is SGHTA and CDR2 is FQGNSA in the germline V gene. The trim removed 3 bases at V and 1 base at J, leaving 2 bases unmatched. The CDR3 protein is CASSLRQGNTGELFF. CDR3 DNA: TGTGCCAGCAGCTTGAGACAGGGGAACACCGGGGAGCTGTTTTTT.

The gene calls are TRBV5-1 and TRBJ1-2; D possibly corresponds to TRBD1 (6 bases). The CDR3 length is 14 residues. Trimming took 2 bases from V and 2 from J, leaving 10 bases between them. Germline V lookup: CDR1 SGHRS, CDR2 YFSETQ. DNA of the CDR3: TGCGCCAGCAGCTTACAGGGTCCCAACTATGGCTACACCTTC. As protein: CASSLQGPNYGYTF.

V gene TRBV7-3 combines with J gene TRBJ1-1; D may be TRBD1 (6 bases). V was pared by 5 bases and J by 5 bases, with 12 bases between. This CDR3 is 13 amino acids long. Germline values: CDR1 SGHTA, CDR2 FQGTGA. CDR3 in amino acids: CASSKQGSTEAFF. The CDR3 DNA sequence: TGTGCCAGCAGCAAACAGGGTAGTACTGAAGCTTTCTTT.

The V and J genes are TRBV25-1 and TRBJ2-2; no clear D. This CDR3 has 13 residues. V lost 6 bases to trimming and J lost 5 bases, with 10 bases between them. Germline V gene data show CDR1 as MGHDK and CDR2 as SYGVNS. Here the CDR3 reads CASSLVRTGELFF. The CDR3 bases are TGTGCCAGCAGCCTAGTGCGGACCGGGGAGCTGTTTTTT. Supplemented by reference TRBV25-1 and TRBJ2-2, the full variable domain reads EADIYQTPRYLVIGTGKKITLECSQTMGHDKMYWYQQDPGMELHLIHYSYGVNSTEKGDLSSESTVSRIRTEHFPLTLESARPSHTSQYLCASSLVRTGELFFGEGSRLTVL.

The V gene is TRBV5-1, the J gene TRBJ2-5; TRBD1 is a possible D gene (5 bases). The V and J ends lost 0 bases and 3 bases respectively, with 9 bases between them. The CDR3 consists of 14 residues. From germline, CDR1 is SGHRS and CDR2 YFSETQ. In DNA, the CDR3 is TGCGCCAGCAGCTTGGCCCCAGGGAAAGAGACCCAGTACTTC. Translated, it gives CASSLAPGKETQYF.

The V call is TRBV7-9, the J call TRBJ2-5, with TRBD2 matching over 7 bases. CDR1 is SEHNR and CDR2 is FQNEAQ in the germline V gene (reference sequence). The CDR3 is 15 amino acids. The trim removed 1 base at V and 5 bases at J, leaving 7 bases unmatched. In DNA form, the CDR3 reads TGTGCCAGCAGCTTAGGCGGGAGCCGCGGGGAGACCCAGTACTTC. Its protein product is CASSLGGSRGETQYF.